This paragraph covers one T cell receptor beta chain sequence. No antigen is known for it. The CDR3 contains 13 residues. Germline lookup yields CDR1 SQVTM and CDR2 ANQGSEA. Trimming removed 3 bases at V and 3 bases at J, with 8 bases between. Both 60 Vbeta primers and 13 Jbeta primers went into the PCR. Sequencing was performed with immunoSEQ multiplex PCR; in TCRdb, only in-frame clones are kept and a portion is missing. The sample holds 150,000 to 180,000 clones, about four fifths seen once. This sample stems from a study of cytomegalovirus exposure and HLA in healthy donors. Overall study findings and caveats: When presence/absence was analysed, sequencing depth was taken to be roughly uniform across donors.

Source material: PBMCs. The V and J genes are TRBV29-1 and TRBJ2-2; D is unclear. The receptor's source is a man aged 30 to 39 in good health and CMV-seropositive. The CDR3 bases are TGCAGCGTTGACAACACCCACACCGGGGAGCTGTTTTTT. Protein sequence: CSVDNTHTGELFF.